This TCR beta chain was retrieved from a study of early T cells in non-severe SARS-CoV-2 infection. Study as a whole: The authors sequenced bulk RNA from unsorted whole blood, leaving chains unpaired.

Germline lookup yields CDR1 DFQATT and CDR2 SNEGSKA (reference sequence). J lost 3 bases, V lost 3 bases, and 9 bases had no gene match. The CDR3 sequence is 15 residues long. Turning to this clonotype: What it recognizes is unknown.

General study findings and limits: Matches to VDJdb favored anti-spike CD8 responses and missed private and CD4 specificities.

Unique molecular identifiers were attached to individual cDNA molecules. TCRdb redid the calling of the 5' RACE reads with MiXCR, one entry per CDR3 protein. The sample includes around 52,000 distinct CDR3 sequences, over 9.5% seen only once; the top ten take about 3%. This chain links TRBV20-1 with TRBJ2-7, with TRBD2 matching over 9 bases. This TCR was recovered from an adult who was a healthcare worker with PCR-confirmed SARS-CoV-2 infection or an uninfected control (not recorded which). Sequencing was performed on whole blood. The CDR3 DNA sequence: TGCAGTGCTAGTTCTTCGGGACTAGCCAACTACGAGCAGTACTTC. Protein sequence: CSASSSGLANYEQYF.